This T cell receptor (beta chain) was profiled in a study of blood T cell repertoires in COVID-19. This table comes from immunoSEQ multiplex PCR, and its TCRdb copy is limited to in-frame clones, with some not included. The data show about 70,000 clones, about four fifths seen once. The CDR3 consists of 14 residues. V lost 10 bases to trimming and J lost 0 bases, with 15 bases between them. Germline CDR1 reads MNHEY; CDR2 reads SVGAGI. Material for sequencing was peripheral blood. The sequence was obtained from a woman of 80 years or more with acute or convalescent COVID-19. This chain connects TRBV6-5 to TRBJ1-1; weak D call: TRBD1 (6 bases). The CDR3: CAIVSRGLNTEAFF. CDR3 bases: TGTGCCATCGTATCGAGGGGGTTGAACACTGAAGCTTTCTTT.